This T cell receptor beta chain was captured in a study of low-dose radiotherapy and immunotherapy resistance in tumors (dated by TCRdb to about 2022). For context, the study as a whole: Patients in Cohort 1 were given 0.5 Gy per fraction every 2 weeks, and the prescribed total PTV dose was 6.5 Gy. Patients in Cohort 2 were given 1 Gy per fraction every two weeks, for a total of 13 Gy across 26 weeks. Patients were given nivolumab as a 240 mg flat dose every two weeks and ipilimumab at 1 mg/kg every six weeks, with both drugs delivered intravenously. Intravenous cyclophosphamide at 200 mg/m2 was administered every two weeks, one day ahead of each radiation and immunotherapy administration. Patients took aspirin 300 mg orally once daily for four cycles, starting on cycle 1 day 1. No randomization into treatment groups was done for the people taking part in the trial. The translational analysis covered eight patients: three from the first dose cohort and the first five from the second dose cohort.

Points on this clonotype: It has no known antigen specificity. Per-base qualities were not stored, and no clone one base away is much larger.

To make first-strand cDNA, Superscript III was used along with a set of TRAV- and TRBV-specific primers so that both the TCRalpha and TCRbeta chains were covered. TCRs were amplified with Phusion for 20 PCR cycles, with a constant-region primer paired with the adapter attached to the V primers. The isolated mRNA was amplified using the MessageAmp II aRNA Amplification Kit, with in vitro transcription performed for around 16 hours at 37 degrees C. The Dynabeads mRNA DIRECT Purification Kit was used to isolate the mRNA for TCR sequencing. A second approximately 23-cycle Phusion PCR added indexed Illumina adapters, and products were purified with AMPure XP beads. Deep sequencing of the TCRalpha and TCRbeta libraries was carried out on an Illumina MiniSeq instrument. In the source study's methods: Using custom Perl scripts, TCR sequences encoding the same protein were pooled, out-of-frame sequences were removed, and the abundance of each clonotype was computed. Any TCR sequence backed by just one read was left out of the analysis. Among the metrics used to describe the repertoires were Shannon entropy, Gini index, clonality, richness, and the frequency of TCRs shared between repertoires. TCRdb trimmed the raw reads at Q25, called clones with MiXCR and kept productive beta chains. A single entry per CDR3 protein holds the most common genes and DNA from its merged rows. The V and J calls and clone size are TCRdb's, not the authors'. The sample table lists about 35,000 distinct CDR3 sequences, less than 25% of them with a count of one. The ten largest account for about 8.3% of the sample.

The sample's time point label is to be understood as: after trial treatment. The meaning of the sample's treatment or condition label: LDRT plus nivolumab, ipilimumab, low-dose cyclophosphamide and aspirin (RACIN trial). The donors took part in RACIN, a single-arm, phase I, dose-escalation trial that combined nivolumab, ipilimumab, aspirin, low-dose cyclophosphamide and low-dose radiotherapy. Patients with advanced, TIL-negative solid tumors were considered eligible. Germline trimming amounts to 5 bases on V and 10 bases on J, with 2 as the count of junction bases outside the gene matches. From a lookup of the germline V gene, CDR1 and CDR2 are SNHLY and FYNNEI. The CDR3 numbers 11 residues from cysteine through phenylalanine. Only the CDR3 portion is preserved as DNA: 33 bases, with reading frame beginning at the first base.

The chain joins TRBV2 to TRBJ1-1; 9 central nucleotides agree with TRBD1. Sequences were derived from PBMCs, sampled after low-dose radiotherapy plus immunotherapy. The receptor was isolated from a female donor with ovarian cancer. The DNA reads TGTGCCAGCAGTCCGGGACAGGGAGCTTTCTTT. Its amino acids are CASSPGQGAFF.